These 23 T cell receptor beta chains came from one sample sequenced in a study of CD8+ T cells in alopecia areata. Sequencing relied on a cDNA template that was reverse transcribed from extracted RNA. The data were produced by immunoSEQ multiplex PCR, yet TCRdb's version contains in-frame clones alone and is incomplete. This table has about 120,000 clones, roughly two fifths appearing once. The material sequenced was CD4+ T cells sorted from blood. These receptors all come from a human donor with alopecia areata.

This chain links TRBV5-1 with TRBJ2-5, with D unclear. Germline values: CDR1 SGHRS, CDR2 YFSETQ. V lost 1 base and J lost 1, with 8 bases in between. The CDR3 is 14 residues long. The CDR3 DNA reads TGCGCCAGCAGCTTGAAACAGCCCCAAGAGACCCAGTACTTC. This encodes CASSLKQPQETQYF.

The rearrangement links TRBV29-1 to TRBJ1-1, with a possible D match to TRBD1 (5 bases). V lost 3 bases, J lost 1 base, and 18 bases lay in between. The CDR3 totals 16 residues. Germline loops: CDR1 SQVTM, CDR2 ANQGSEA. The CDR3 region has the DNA TGCAGCGTTGAGGGGTTCCCCGGGACTGGGAACACTGAAGCTTTCTTT. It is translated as CSVEGFPGTGNTEAFF.

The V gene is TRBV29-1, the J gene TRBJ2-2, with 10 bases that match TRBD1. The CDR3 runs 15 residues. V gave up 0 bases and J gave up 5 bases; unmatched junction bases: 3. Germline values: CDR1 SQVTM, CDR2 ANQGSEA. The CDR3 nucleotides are TGCAGCGTTGAAGATCGACAGGGGGCGACCGGGGAGCTGTTTTTT. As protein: CSVEDRQGATGELFF.

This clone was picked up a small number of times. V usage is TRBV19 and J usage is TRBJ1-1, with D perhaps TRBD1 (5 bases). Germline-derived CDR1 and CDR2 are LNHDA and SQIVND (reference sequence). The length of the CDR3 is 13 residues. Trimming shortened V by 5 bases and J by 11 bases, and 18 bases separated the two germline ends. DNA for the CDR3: TGTGCCAGTAGTGGACGGGACCGCCTTGACGCTTTCTTT. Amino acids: CASSGRDRLDAFF.

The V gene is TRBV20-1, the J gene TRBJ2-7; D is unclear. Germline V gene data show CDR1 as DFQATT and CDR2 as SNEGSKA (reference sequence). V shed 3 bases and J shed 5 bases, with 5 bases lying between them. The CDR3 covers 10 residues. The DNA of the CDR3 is TGCAGTGCTAGCGCCAACGAGCAGTACTTC. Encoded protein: CSASANEQYF.

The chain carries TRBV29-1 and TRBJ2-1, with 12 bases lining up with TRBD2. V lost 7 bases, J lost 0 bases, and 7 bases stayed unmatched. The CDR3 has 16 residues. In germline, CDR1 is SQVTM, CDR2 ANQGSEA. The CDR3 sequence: CSGRSTSGSSYNEQFF. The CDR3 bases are TGCAGCGGGCGGTCGACTAGCGGGAGCTCCTACAATGAGCAGTTCTTC.

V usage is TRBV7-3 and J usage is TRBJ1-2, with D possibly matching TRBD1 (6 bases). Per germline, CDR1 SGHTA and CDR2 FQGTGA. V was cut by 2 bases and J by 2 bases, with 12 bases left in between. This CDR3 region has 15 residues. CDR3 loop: CASSLFPGANYGYTF. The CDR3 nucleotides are TGTGCCAGCAGCTTATTCCCGGGGGCGAACTATGGCTACACCTTC.

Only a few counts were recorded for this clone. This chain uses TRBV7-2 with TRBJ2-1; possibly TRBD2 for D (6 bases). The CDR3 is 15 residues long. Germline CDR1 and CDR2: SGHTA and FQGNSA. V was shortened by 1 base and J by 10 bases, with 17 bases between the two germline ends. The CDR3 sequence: CASSLGGTYFGEQFF. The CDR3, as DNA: TGTGCCAGCAGCTTAGGCGGGACGTACTTCGGGGAGCAGTTCTTC.

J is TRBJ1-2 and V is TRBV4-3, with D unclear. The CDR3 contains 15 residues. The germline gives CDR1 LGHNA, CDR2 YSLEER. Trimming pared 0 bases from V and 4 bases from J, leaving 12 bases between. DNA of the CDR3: TGCGCCAGCAGCCAAGATTTGAAGGGTATCTATGGCTACACCTTC. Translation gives CASSQDLKGIYGYTF.

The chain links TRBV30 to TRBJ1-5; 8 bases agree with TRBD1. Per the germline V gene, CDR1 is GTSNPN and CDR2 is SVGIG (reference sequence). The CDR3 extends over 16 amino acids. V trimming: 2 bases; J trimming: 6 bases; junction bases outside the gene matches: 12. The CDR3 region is CAWSLTGGRFSQPQHF. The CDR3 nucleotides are TGTGCCTGGAGTCTAACAGGGGGGCGATTCAGTCAGCCCCAGCATTTT.

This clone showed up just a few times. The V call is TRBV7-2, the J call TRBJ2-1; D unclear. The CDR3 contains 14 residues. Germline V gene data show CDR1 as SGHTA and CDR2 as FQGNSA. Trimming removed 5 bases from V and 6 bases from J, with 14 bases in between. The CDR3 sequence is CASSRPRRVNEQFF. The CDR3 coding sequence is TGTGCCAGCAGCCGACCAAGGCGAGTCAATGAGCAGTTCTTC.

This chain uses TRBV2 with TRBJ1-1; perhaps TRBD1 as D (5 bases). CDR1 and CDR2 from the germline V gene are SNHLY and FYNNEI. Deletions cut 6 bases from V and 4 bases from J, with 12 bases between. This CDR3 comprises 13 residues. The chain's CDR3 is CASRLGGSTEAFF. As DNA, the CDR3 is TGTGCCAGCAGGTTGGGGGGGAGCACTGAAGCTTTCTTT.

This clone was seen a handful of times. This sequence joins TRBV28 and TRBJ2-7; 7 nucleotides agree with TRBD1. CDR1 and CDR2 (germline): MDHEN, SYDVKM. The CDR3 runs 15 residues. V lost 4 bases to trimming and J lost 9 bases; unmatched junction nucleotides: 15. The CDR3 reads CASSSAQGSKTLQYF. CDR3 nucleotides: TGTGCCAGCAGTTCCGCACAGGGGAGTAAAACCCTGCAGTACTTC.

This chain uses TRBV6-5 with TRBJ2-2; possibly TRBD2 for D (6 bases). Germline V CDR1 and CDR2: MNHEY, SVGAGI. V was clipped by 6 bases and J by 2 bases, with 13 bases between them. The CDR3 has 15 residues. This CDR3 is CASSRDGLNTGELFF. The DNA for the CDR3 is TGTGCCAGCAGCCGGGACGGACTAAACACCGGGGAGCTGTTTTTT.

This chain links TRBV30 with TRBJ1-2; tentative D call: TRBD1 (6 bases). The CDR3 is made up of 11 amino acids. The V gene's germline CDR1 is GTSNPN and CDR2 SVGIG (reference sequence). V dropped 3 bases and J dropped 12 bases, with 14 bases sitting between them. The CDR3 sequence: CAWSQGRLHTF. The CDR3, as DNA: TGTGCCTGGAGCCAGGGGCGTCTACACACCTTC.

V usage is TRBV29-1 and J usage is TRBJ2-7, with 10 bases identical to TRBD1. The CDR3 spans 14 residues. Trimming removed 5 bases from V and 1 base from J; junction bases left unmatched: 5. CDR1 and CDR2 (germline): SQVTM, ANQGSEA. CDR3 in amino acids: CSVRSGQGSYEQYF. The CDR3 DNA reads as TGCAGCGTTAGGTCGGGACAGGGGTCCTACGAGCAGTACTTC.

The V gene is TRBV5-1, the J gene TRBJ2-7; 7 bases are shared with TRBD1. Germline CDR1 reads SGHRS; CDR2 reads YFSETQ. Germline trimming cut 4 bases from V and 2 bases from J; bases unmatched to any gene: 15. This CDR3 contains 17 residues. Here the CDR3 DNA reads TGCGCCAGCAGCCCCGGGACAGCGTCCTTTACCACCTACGAGCAGTACTTC. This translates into CASSPGTASFTTYEQYF.

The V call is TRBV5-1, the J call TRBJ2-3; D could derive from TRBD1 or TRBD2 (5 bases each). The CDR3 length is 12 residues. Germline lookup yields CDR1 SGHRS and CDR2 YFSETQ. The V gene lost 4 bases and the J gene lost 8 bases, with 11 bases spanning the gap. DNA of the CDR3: TGCGCCAGCAGCCGTACGGGGCTTACGCAGTATTTT. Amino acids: CASSRTGLTQYF.

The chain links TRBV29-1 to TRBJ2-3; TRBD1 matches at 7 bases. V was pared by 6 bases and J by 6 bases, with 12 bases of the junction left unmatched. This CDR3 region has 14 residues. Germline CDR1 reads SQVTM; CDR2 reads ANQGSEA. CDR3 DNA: TGCAGCGTGCGTCGGGCAGGGGGTACGGATACGCAGTATTTT. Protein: CSVRRAGGTDTQYF.

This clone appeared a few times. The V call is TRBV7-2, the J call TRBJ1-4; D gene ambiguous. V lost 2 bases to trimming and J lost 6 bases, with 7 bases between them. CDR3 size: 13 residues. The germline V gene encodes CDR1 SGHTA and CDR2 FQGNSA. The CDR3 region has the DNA TGTGCCAGCAGCTTAAGTCTCGATGAAAAACTGTTTTTT. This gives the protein CASSLSLDEKLFF.

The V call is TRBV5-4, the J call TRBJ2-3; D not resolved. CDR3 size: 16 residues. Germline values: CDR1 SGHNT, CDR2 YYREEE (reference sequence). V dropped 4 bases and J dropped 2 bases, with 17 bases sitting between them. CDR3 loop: CASSVMATLATDTQYF. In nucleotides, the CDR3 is TGTGCCAGCAGCGTAATGGCGACGCTTGCCACAGATACGCAGTATTTT. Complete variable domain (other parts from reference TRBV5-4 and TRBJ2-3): ETGVTQSPTHLIKTRGQQVTLRCSSQSGHNTVSWYQQALGQGPQFIFQYYREEENGRGNFPPRFSGLQFPNYSSELNVNALELDDSALYLCASSVMATLATDTQYFGPGTRLTVL.

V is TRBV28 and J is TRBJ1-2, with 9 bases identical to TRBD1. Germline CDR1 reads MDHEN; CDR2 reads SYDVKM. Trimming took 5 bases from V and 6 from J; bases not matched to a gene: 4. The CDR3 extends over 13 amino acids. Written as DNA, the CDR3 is TGTGCCAGCAGTGGGACAGGGTACAATGGCTACACCTTC. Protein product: CASSGTGYNGYTF.

CDR3 protein: CASSLALAGSSYEQYF. For the CDR3, the DNA is TGTGCCAGCAGCTTGGCTCTAGCGGGTTCCTCCTACGAGCAGTACTTC. The chain uses TRBV7-9 and TRBJ2-7, with 8 bases lining up with TRBD2. In germline, CDR1 is SEHNR, CDR2 FQNEAQ (reference sequence). The V and J ends lost 3 bases and 0 bases, in that order; junction bases with no gene match: 7. CDR3 size: 16 residues.